A single sample is the source of the 31 T cell receptor beta chains below, sequenced in a study of shared clonotypes between healthy human individuals. Some clones are missing from TCRdb's copy, which holds only in-frame ones; the method was immunoSEQ multiplex PCR. Found here are about 1 million clones, approximately 72% of them singletons; the top ten hold around 1.5%. The sequencing input was memory CD4+ T cells sorted from blood. Subset defined: CD45RA-negative fraction. These receptors were collected from a man between 18 and 35 years old in good health.

This clone has a single count. The genes are TRBV2 and TRBJ1-1; D perhaps matches TRBD1 (5 bases). The CDR3 covers 14 residues. The V end lost 2 bases, the J end lost 11 bases, and 18 bases lay between the germline ends. Germline V gene lookup returns CDR1 SNHLY and CDR2 FYNNEI. Written as DNA, the CDR3 is TGTGCCAGCAGTGAAAGGCTAGGGGCGGACGCGGCTTTCTTT. The encoded protein is CASSERLGADAAFF.

V and J are TRBV7-2 and TRBJ2-1; D is undetermined. Germline assignment: CDR1 SGHTA and CDR2 FQGNSA. V was clipped by 2 bases and J by 5 bases, with 10 bases between them. The CDR3 is made up of 14 amino acids. This CDR3 is CASSLRLGNNEQFF. CDR3 nucleotides: TGTGCCAGCAGCTTAAGGTTGGGCAACAATGAGCAGTTCTTC.

The CDR3 sequence: CASSEEPSVYEQYF. As DNA, the CDR3 is TGTGCCAGCAGTGAAGAGCCTAGCGTCTACGAGCAGTACTTC. V is TRBV2 and J is TRBJ2-7; TRBD2 might be the D (6 bases). The CDR3 is 14 residues long. V was cut by 1 base and J by 3 bases, with 10 bases left in between. The germline V gene has CDR1 SNHLY and CDR2 FYNNEI.

The chain is built from TRBV7-2 and TRBJ1-4, with TRBD1 identical over 7 bases. Per the germline V gene, CDR1 is SGHTA and CDR2 is FQGNSA. V was clipped by 2 bases and J by 4 bases; unmatched bases: 4. The CDR3 extends over 15 amino acids. CDR3 region: CASSLSGTVNEKLFF. The CDR3 nucleotides are TGTGCCAGCAGCTTATCCGGGACAGTTAATGAAAAACTGTTTTTT.

J is TRBJ2-7 and V is TRBV5-1; a possible D gene is TRBD1 (6 bases). The CDR3 contains 14 residues. Germline CDR1 and CDR2: SGHRS and YFSETQ. The V gene lost 5 bases and the J gene lost 9 bases, with 21 bases spanning the gap. The DNA of the CDR3 is TGCGCCAGCAGACTGGGGGACACCCAAATGCGGCAGTACTTC. Translated: CASRLGDTQMRQYF.

The V call is TRBV9, the J call TRBJ1-6; 10 positions agree with TRBD1. This CDR3 comprises 16 residues. The V and J ends lost 6 bases and 5 bases, in that order; junction bases with no gene match: 8. Germline values: CDR1 SGDLS, CDR2 YYNGEE. For the CDR3, the DNA is TGTGCCAGCACGTGGGGACAGGGGACAAATAATTCACCCCTCCACTTT. It specifies CASTWGQGTNNSPLHF.

This sequence joins TRBV18 and TRBJ2-7; TRBD2 might be the D (6 bases). Germline values: CDR1 KGHSH, CDR2 LQKENI. The CDR3 spans 15 residues. Trimming took 4 bases from V and 3 from J, leaving 16 bases between them. The CDR3 bases are TGTGCCAGCTCACAGAGTGCGGGGAGGATCTACGAGCAGTACTTC. Translating it yields CASSQSAGRIYEQYF.

The chain joins TRBV6-5 to TRBJ1-6; a possible D gene is TRBD1 (6 bases). Trimming shortened V by 10 bases and J by 8 bases, and 18 bases separated the two germline ends. Germline V CDR1 and CDR2: MNHEY, SVGAGI. The CDR3 is made up of 14 amino acids. The CDR3 DNA is TGTGCCATCAGGCCGGGGGGGCCGGATTCACCCCTCCACTTT. This gives the protein CAIRPGGPDSPLHF.

The gene calls are TRBV5-5 and TRBJ1-5, with D hard to call. CDR1 SGHKS and CDR2 YYEKEE come from the germline V gene (reference sequence). Trimming took 5 bases from V and 1 from J, leaving 13 bases between them. The CDR3 contains 15 residues. The CDR3 is CASRDGVGSNQPQHF. Written as DNA, the CDR3 is TGTGCCAGCAGGGACGGGGTGGGCAGCAATCAGCCCCAGCATTTT. Combining the CDR3 with reference TRBV5-5 and TRBJ1-5 gives the whole variable domain DAGVTQSPTHLIKTRGQQVTLRCSPISGHKSVSWYQQVLGQGPQFIFQYYEKEERGRGNFPDRFSARQFPNYSSELNVNALLLGDSALYLCASRDGVGSNQPQHFGDGTRLSIL.

The chain links TRBV7-2 to TRBJ2-7; either TRBD1 or TRBD2 may supply D (5 bases each). In germline, CDR1 is SGHTA, CDR2 FQGNSA. The CDR3 contains 15 residues. Trimming left V 2 bases short and J 3 bases short, with 14 bases between. The DNA for the CDR3 is TGTGCCAGCAGCTTATACCGTTGGGGGTACTACGAGCAGTACTTC. This translates into CASSLYRWGYYEQYF.

The gene calls are TRBV7-2 and TRBJ2-5; the D gene is possibly TRBD2 (5 bases). V lost 8 bases and J 4 bases, leaving 17 bases between the germline ends. The CDR3 is 14 amino acids. Per the germline V gene, CDR1 is SGHTA and CDR2 is FQGNSA. CDR3 nucleotide sequence: TGTGCCAGCTCTCGCGGACTCACTTTAGAGACCCAGTACTTC. This translates into CASSRGLTLETQYF.

The V and J genes are TRBV5-6 and TRBJ2-7; 11 bases map to TRBD2. After removal of 5 bases from V and 4 bases from J, the junction contained 2 bases not matched to a gene. The CDR3 is 13 amino acids. CDR1 SGHDT and CDR2 YYEEEE come from the germline V gene. The CDR3 reads CASRGTSGYEQYF. In DNA, the CDR3 is TGTGCCAGCAGAGGGACTAGCGGTTACGAGCAGTACTTC. The entire variable domain, with the rest obtained from reference TRBV5-6 and TRBJ2-7, is as follows: DAGVTQSPTHLIKTRGQQVTLRCSPKSGHDTVSWYQQALGQGPQFIFQYYEEEERQRGNFPDRFSGHQFPNYSSELNVNALLLGDSALYLCASRGTSGYEQYFGPGTRLTVT.

In this sample, this clone turned up once. The chain links TRBV29-1 to TRBJ2-5; D may be TRBD1 or TRBD2 (5 bases each). The germline CDR1 and CDR2 sequences are SQVTM and ANQGSEA. The V gene lost 7 bases and the J gene lost 2 bases, with 11 bases spanning the gap. The CDR3 is 12 residues long. This chain's CDR3 is CSGGWGQETQYF. For the CDR3, the DNA is TGCAGCGGGGGGTGGGGACAAGAGACCCAGTACTTC.

The CDR3 DNA follows: TGTGCCAGCAGGGGGACAGGGGGCCCAGATACGCAGTATTTT. Encoded protein: CASRGTGGPDTQYF. This chain joins TRBV2 and TRBJ2-3; 12 nucleotides align to TRBD1. Losses at the gene ends were 6 bases for V and 4 bases for J; bases not matched to a gene: 2. Germline loops: CDR1 SNHLY, CDR2 FYNNEI. The CDR3 consists of 14 residues.

Points on this clone: This same CDR3 is encoded by further DNA sequences in the sample. The chain has TRBV9 and TRBJ2-3, with 9 nucleotides matching TRBD2. Germline CDR1 and CDR2: SGDLS and YYNGEE. V lost 0 bases to trimming and J lost 2 bases; unmatched junction nucleotides: 7. This CDR3 spans 17 amino acids. The CDR3 bases are TGTGCCAGCAGCGTAGGTGCTAGCGGGGACATCACAGATACGCAGTATTTT. This translates into CASSVGASGDITDTQYF.

V gene TRBV7-8 combines with J gene TRBJ2-7; 9 bases align to TRBD2. This CDR3 has 13 amino acids. Germline loops: CDR1 SGHVS, CDR2 FQNEAQ. V was pared by 1 base and J by 6 bases, with 1 base of the junction left unmatched. The CDR3: CASSLGAGGEQYF. Written as DNA, the CDR3 is TGTGCCAGCAGCTTAGGAGCGGGAGGCGAGCAGTACTTC.

A remark on this clone: One end of the junction varies from germline; a read error may be responsible. This chain connects TRBV28 to TRBJ1-2; 8 bases map to TRBD1. This CDR3 comprises 12 residues. CDR1 and CDR2 (germline): MDHEN, SYDVKM. The CDR3 loop reads CASSLTTGASAF. CDR3 DNA sequence: TGTGCCAGCAGTTTAACGACAGGGGCTAGCGCCTTC.

This chain joins TRBV7-8 and TRBJ2-2; D gene ambiguous. Trimming cost V 2 bases and J 6 bases, with 7 bases left between them. Per the germline V gene, CDR1 is SGHVS and CDR2 is FQNEAQ. The CDR3 covers 13 residues. CDR3 DNA: TGTGCCAGCAGCTTACGCCAGTCCGGGGAGCTGTTTTTT. This encodes CASSLRQSGELFF. Filled out from reference TRBV7-8 and TRBJ2-2, the complete variable domain reads GAGVSQSPRYKVAKRGQDVALRCDPISGHVSLFWYQQALGQGPEFLTYFQNEAQLDKSGLPSDRFFAERPEGSVSTLKIQRTQQEDSAVYLCASSLRQSGELFFGEGSRLTVL.

CDR3 in amino acids: CASKRTGGEFTF. The CDR3 region has the DNA TGTGCCAGCAAAAGGACAGGGGGCGAATTCACCTTC. The chain joins TRBV6-5 to TRBJ1-2; 11 bases are shared with TRBD1. This CDR3 comprises 12 residues. CDR1 MNHEY and CDR2 SVGAGI come from the germline V gene. J lost 13 bases, V lost 7 bases, and 8 bases had no gene match.

The V and J genes are TRBV20-1 and TRBJ2-5; D is possibly TRBD2 (5 bases). This CDR3 has 11 amino acids. Germline loops: CDR1 DFQATT, CDR2 SNEGSKA (reference sequence). The CDR3 reads CSLDFPETQYF. DNA of the CDR3: TGCTCTTTGGACTTCCCTGAGACCCAGTACTTC.

The chain uses TRBV6-1 and TRBJ1-6, with 7 bases fitting TRBD1. Losses at the gene ends were 5 bases for V and 9 bases for J; bases not matched to a gene: 10. The CDR3 is 15 residues long. Per germline, CDR1 MNHNS and CDR2 SASEGT. CDR3 bases: TGTGCCAGCAGTCCGTTGACAGGGAAGGGTTCACCCCTCCACTTT. Protein sequence: CASSPLTGKGSPLHF.

The chain uses TRBV5-5 and TRBJ2-1; 7 positions match TRBD2. This CDR3 is built from 16 residues. CDR1 is SGHKS, CDR2 YYEKEE, per germline (reference sequence). After removal of 0 bases from V and 0 bases from J, the junction contained 3 bases not matched to a gene. CDR3 DNA: TGTGCCAGCAGCTTGGGTCTAGCGGTCTCCTACAATGAGCAGTTCTTC. Translating gives CASSLGLAVSYNEQFF.

This clone was found a few times. The chain employs TRBV6-6 and TRBJ1-1; D gene unclear. CDR1 is MNHNY, CDR2 SVGAGI, per germline (reference sequence). The V end was cut by 0 bases, the J end by 6 bases, with 14 bases between. The CDR3 loop spans 15 amino acids. The CDR3 nucleotides read TGTGCCAGCAGTTACTCGAGTTCCGGCGGGGCTGAAGCTTTCTTT. This codes for CASSYSSSGGAEAFF.

The chain couples TRBV30 to TRBJ2-6, with 8 nucleotides matching TRBD1. Looked up from germline, CDR1 is GTSNPN and CDR2 is SVGIG (reference sequence). This CDR3 spans 21 amino acids. Trimming took 4 bases from V and 0 from J; bases not matched to a gene: 20. This CDR3 is CAWNSPGGAVRSFSGANVLTF. For the CDR3, the DNA is TGTGCCTGGAACTCACCAGGGGGCGCGGTGCGATCCTTCTCTGGGGCCAACGTCCTGACTTTC.

The CDR3 DNA reads TGTGCCAGCACCGACCCTACCATGAACACTGAAGCTTTCTTT. Translation gives CASTDPTMNTEAFF. This sequence joins TRBV7-9 and TRBJ1-1; D remains ambiguous. Germline lookup yields CDR1 SEHNR and CDR2 FQNEAQ (reference sequence). V lost 7 bases and J 0 bases, leaving 12 bases between the germline ends. CDR3 length: 14 residues.

The genes are TRBV18 and TRBJ2-7; TRBD1 is a possible D gene (5 bases). The V gene lost 1 base and the J gene lost 1 base, with 11 bases spanning the gap. In germline, CDR1 is KGHSH, CDR2 LQKENI. CDR3 length equals 15 residues. For the CDR3, the DNA is TGTGCCAGCTCACCACGGGGTTCAGGGTCCTACGAGCAGTACTTC. This codes for CASSPRGSGSYEQYF.

This clone was picked up a small number of times. The rearrangement joins TRBV5-4 to TRBJ2-7; no definite D call. The CDR3 is 16 residues long. The V gene lost 2 bases and the J gene lost 0 bases, with 15 bases spanning the gap. The germline gives CDR1 SGHNT, CDR2 YYREEE (reference sequence). The CDR3 reads CASSFLAGTSSYEQYF. The CDR3 coding sequence is TGTGCCAGCAGCTTTCTGGCAGGAACAAGCTCCTACGAGCAGTACTTC.

The CDR3: CASSSGPEGNTIYF. The DNA of the CDR3 is TGCGCCAGCAGCTCGGGTCCTGAAGGAAACACCATATATTTT. The rearrangement joins TRBV5-1 to TRBJ1-3; no clear D gene. The V and J ends lost 3 bases and 4 bases respectively, with 11 bases between them. The CDR3 runs 14 residues. Germline V gene data show CDR1 as SGHRS and CDR2 as YFSETQ.

V gene TRBV28 combines with J gene TRBJ2-7; TRBD1 matches 12 bases. Losses at the gene ends were 6 bases for V and 5 bases for J; bases not matched to a gene: 8. The CDR3 covers 15 residues. Germline lookup yields CDR1 MDHEN and CDR2 SYDVKM. This chain's CDR3 is CASRAPGQGAHEQYF. The DNA for the CDR3 is TGTGCCAGCAGGGCTCCGGGACAGGGGGCTCACGAGCAGTACTTC.

The genes are TRBV5-6 and TRBJ2-1; 9 bases align to TRBD1. CDR1 SGHDT and CDR2 YYEEEE come from the germline V gene. The length of the CDR3 is 14 residues. Trimming cost V 7 bases and J 3 bases; bases outside gene matches: 5. In nucleotides, the CDR3 is TGTGCCAGCTGGACAGGGGAAGGCTACAATGAGCAGTTCTTC. It yields the protein CASWTGEGYNEQFF.

The rearrangement links TRBV30 to TRBJ2-5, with 7 bases that match TRBD2. V shed 2 bases and J 4 bases; nucleotides not matched to a gene: 4. The CDR3 consists of 13 residues. Germline V gene sequence: CDR1 GTSNPN, CDR2 SVGIG (reference sequence). The DNA of the CDR3 is TGTGCCTGGAGTCCCACGGGGGGAGAGACCCAGTACTTC. Protein product: CAWSPTGGETQYF.